Sequencing of this T cell receptor (beta chain) was carried out in a study of control samples from healthy donors and cancer patients. Deletions cut 5 bases from V and 6 bases from J, with 16 bases between. This CDR3 is built from 14 residues. CDR1 is KGHSH and CDR2 is LQKENI in the germline V gene. TCRdb's copy holds only in-frame clones and misses some; the assay was immunoSEQ multiplex PCR. Among around 110,000 clones listed, 80% to 90% were seen once. This sequence originates from a woman in her forties or fifties with colorectal cancer. The rearrangement uses TRBV18 and TRBJ1-1; no firm D call. The sample consisted of PBMCs. The CDR3 loop is CASSNERGTSEAFF. DNA for the CDR3: TGTGCCAGCTCAAACGAACGGGGAACGTCTGAAGCTTTCTTT.